Detailed here is one T cell receptor (beta chain). The antigen remains undetermined. This entry comes from a study of cytomegalovirus exposure and HLA in healthy donors. Study-level results: As was reported, the classifier diagnosed cytomegalovirus status with high specificity and sensitivity. Earlier results showed most TCR beta V segments being productive about 87% or about 30% of the time.

The CDR3 has 13 residues. Germline values: CDR1 ENHRY, CDR2 SYGVKD. V shed 3 bases and J shed 3 bases, with 8 bases lying between them. It was with 60 Vbeta and 13 Jbeta primers that the PCR ran. Sequencing used immunoSEQ multiplex PCR; TCRdb keeps in-frame clones, though not all of them. The sample includes approximately 75,000 clones. Sequenced sample: PBMCs. This clonotype was obtained from a man aged 35 to 55 in good health and CMV-seronegative. This chain links TRBV10-3 with TRBJ1-1; no reliable D call. The CDR3 DNA follows: TGTGCCATCAGTGACATCACTTACACTGAAGCTTTCTTT. This translates into CAISDITYTEAFF.